A selection of T cell receptor beta chains follows, all from one sample in a study of T cells after yellow fever vaccination. MiXCR was run by TCRdb on the 5' RACE reads, yielding one entry per CDR3 protein. The data show about 68,000 distinct CDR3 sequences, approximately 7% seen once. Sequenced material: CD8+ T cells sorted from PBMCs, taken about 41 days after the first yellow fever vaccination. The source of these receptors is a man aged 18 to 29 who received the YFV17D yellow fever vaccine. The CDR3 runs from the conserved cysteine through the conserved F or W. A D gene is named only where the DNA matches it firmly. Where a row states a size, it is once, few, many or the class of an expanded clone; other rows omit it.

clone_size: few
j_call: TRBJ2-6
v_call: TRBV20-1
d_call: -
cdr3_nt: TGCAGTGCTAGGGTTCCAGGGGCCAACGTCCTGACTTTC
cdr3_aa: CSARVPGANVLTF

clone_size: few
j_call: TRBJ1-4
v_call: TRBV5-4
d_call: TRBD1
cdr3_nt: TGTGCCAGCAGCTTAATTCAGGGGGAAAATGAAAAACTGTTTTTT
cdr3_aa: CASSLIQGENEKLFF

clone_size: many
j_call: TRBJ2-1
v_call: TRBV7-9
d_call: -
cdr3_nt: TGTGCCAGCAGCCAGCGACGGAGTGAGCAGTTCTTC
cdr3_aa: CASSQRRSEQFF

clone_size: many
j_call: TRBJ1-1
v_call: TRBV7-9
d_call: -
cdr3_nt: TGTGCCAGCGGATCCGGGGGGCCAAATGAAGCTTTCTTT
cdr3_aa: CASGSGGPNEAFF

clone_size: -
j_call: TRBJ2-1
v_call: TRBV4-3
d_call: TRBD1
cdr3_nt: TGCGCCAGCAGCCAGGACCCCGGACAGGGCAACTATTACAATGAGCAGTTCTTC
cdr3_aa: CASSQDPGQGNYYNEQFF

clone_size: -
j_call: TRBJ1-5
v_call: TRBV6-1
d_call: -
cdr3_nt: TGTGCCAGCAGCCACGACAGCGATAGCAATCAGCCCCAGAATTTT
cdr3_aa: CASSHDSDSNQPQNF

clone_size: -
j_call: TRBJ2-2
v_call: TRBV4-3
d_call: TRBD1
cdr3_nt: TGCGCCAGCAGCCAAGTATCGGGACAGGGTTTGGTGACCGGGGAGCTGTTTTTT
cdr3_aa: CASSQVSGQGLVTGELFF

clone_size: few
j_call: TRBJ2-7
v_call: TRBV20-1
d_call: TRBD2
cdr3_nt: TGCAGTGCTAGATCCCCTAGTAGCGGGGGGTTCTCCTACGAGCAGTACTTC
cdr3_aa: CSARSPSSGGFSYEQYF

clone_size: few
j_call: TRBJ1-1
v_call: TRBV13
d_call: -
cdr3_nt: TGTGCCAGCAGCTTAGGCCCGGGGCGGAACACTGAAGCTTTCTTT
cdr3_aa: CASSLGPGRNTEAFF

clone_size: many
j_call: TRBJ1-4
v_call: TRBV24-1
d_call: -
cdr3_nt: TGTGCCACCAGTGACGATACAGGGAGTGAAAAACTGTTTTTT
cdr3_aa: CATSDDTGSEKLFF

clone_size: many
j_call: TRBJ1-1
v_call: TRBV27
d_call: -
cdr3_nt: TGTGCCAGCAGTTTACACAGAGCAAAAACCACTGAAGCTTTCTTT
cdr3_aa: CASSLHRAKTTEAFF

clone_size: many
j_call: TRBJ2-2
v_call: TRBV20-1
d_call: -
cdr3_nt: TGCAGTGCCGCCGGGACAACTAACACCGGGGAGCTGTTTTTT
cdr3_aa: CSAAGTTNTGELFF

clone_size: -
j_call: TRBJ1-5
v_call: TRBV6-1
d_call: TRBD1
cdr3_nt: TGTGCCAGCAGTGAGGCGACAGGGACGGGGAATCAGCCCCAGCATTTT
cdr3_aa: CASSEATGTGNQPQHF

clone_size: -
j_call: TRBJ1-1
v_call: TRBV20-1
d_call: TRBD1
cdr3_nt: TGCAGTGCGGCGACAGGGATCGTTTCCGAAGCTTTCTTT
cdr3_aa: CSAATGIVSEAFF

clone_size: many
j_call: TRBJ2-1
v_call: TRBV6-2/TRBV6-3
d_call: TRBD2
cdr3_nt: TGTGCCAGCAGTTACTCGACGGGGACTAGCGGTTACAATGAGCAGTTCTTC
cdr3_aa: CASSYSTGTSGYNEQFF

clone_size: -
j_call: TRBJ2-7
v_call: TRBV7-9
d_call: -
cdr3_nt: TGTGCCAGCAGCTTAGGAGAGGCGGCTAGTTACGAGCAGTACTTC
cdr3_aa: CASSLGEAASYEQYF

clone_size: many
j_call: TRBJ2-7
v_call: TRBV6-5
d_call: TRBD2
cdr3_nt: TGTGCCAGCAGTTACGCTAGCGGGGGCTCCTACGAGCAGTACTTC
cdr3_aa: CASSYASGGSYEQYF

clone_size: many
j_call: TRBJ2-7
v_call: TRBV7-9
d_call: TRBD1
cdr3_nt: TGTGCCAGCAGCGCCCAGGGACAGGGTTTATACGAGCAGTACTTC
cdr3_aa: CASSAQGQGLYEQYF

clone_size: few
j_call: TRBJ2-4
v_call: TRBV11-3
d_call: -
cdr3_nt: TGTGCCAGCAGCCCCGGCGGCCTCTCGGGCGATCAGTACTTC
cdr3_aa: CASSPGGLSGDQYF

clone_size: many
j_call: TRBJ2-3
v_call: TRBV7-2
d_call: -
cdr3_nt: TGTGCCAGCAGCTTAGCGTGGGGGGCGGGCACAGATACGCAGTATTTT
cdr3_aa: CASSLAWGAGTDTQYF

clone_size: -
j_call: TRBJ2-3
v_call: TRBV4-3
d_call: -
cdr3_nt: TGCGCCAGCGGCCCCCACCCAGGGGCTCAACGAGATACGCAGTATTTT
cdr3_aa: CASGPHPGAQRDTQYF

clone_size: many
j_call: TRBJ2-2
v_call: TRBV30
d_call: TRBD1
cdr3_nt: TGTGCCTGGAGTTTACCGGGACAGGGGTCTGGGGAGCTGTTTTTT
cdr3_aa: CAWSLPGQGSGELFF

clone_size: many
j_call: TRBJ2-7
v_call: TRBV11-1
d_call: -
cdr3_nt: TGTGCCAGCAGCCCGAGAGGACAGATTAGCTCCTACGAGCAGTACTTC
cdr3_aa: CASSPRGQISSYEQYF

clone_size: -
j_call: TRBJ1-2
v_call: TRBV4-3
d_call: -
cdr3_nt: TGCGCCTCTCGGTCGGACCGACGGTCCTATGGCTACACCTTC
cdr3_aa: CASRSDRRSYGYTF

clone_size: many
j_call: TRBJ2-1
v_call: TRBV11-2
d_call: TRBD1
cdr3_nt: TGTGCCAGCAGCCCTGCCGGGACAGGGAATGAGCAGTTCTTC
cdr3_aa: CASSPAGTGNEQFF

clone_size: many
j_call: TRBJ2-5
v_call: TRBV7-3
d_call: TRBD2
cdr3_nt: TGTGCCAGCAGTGCTAGCGGGGGGCAGGTGGAGACCCAGTACTTC
cdr3_aa: CASSASGGQVETQYF

clone_size: -
j_call: TRBJ2-5
v_call: TRBV5-1
d_call: -
cdr3_nt: TGCGCCAGCAGCTTGCGGAGGGGGAGCGTGGAGACCCAGTACTTC
cdr3_aa: CASSLRRGSVETQYF

clone_size: many
j_call: TRBJ2-2
v_call: TRBV4-1
d_call: TRBD1
cdr3_nt: TGCGCCAGCAGCCACCCCGGGACAGGACCGGGAACCGGGGAGCTGTTTTTT
cdr3_aa: CASSHPGTGPGTGELFF

clone_size: many
j_call: TRBJ2-2
v_call: TRBV7-9
d_call: TRBD2
cdr3_nt: TGTGGCGGCCTAGGACTAGCGGGGCAGAACACCGGGGAGCTGTTTTTT
cdr3_aa: CGGLGLAGQNTGELFF

clone_size: -
j_call: TRBJ1-1
v_call: TRBV3-1
d_call: -
cdr3_nt: TGTGCCAGCAGCACCGCCCAGAGGGGGGTTGAAGCTTTCTTT
cdr3_aa: CASSTAQRGVEAFF

clone_size: many
j_call: TRBJ1-1
v_call: TRBV6-5
d_call: -
cdr3_nt: TGTGCCAGCAGTTACCGGACCGCGGCTGAAGCTTTCTTT
cdr3_aa: CASSYRTAAEAFF

clone_size: many
j_call: TRBJ2-2
v_call: TRBV7-8
d_call: TRBD2
cdr3_nt: TGTGCCAGCAGCTTAGCGCCTGAATTTAGCGGGCCCCCTGAGGCCGGGGAGCTGTTTTTT
cdr3_aa: CASSLAPEFSGPPEAGELFF

clone_size: many
j_call: TRBJ2-5
v_call: TRBV7-8
d_call: -
cdr3_nt: TGTGCCAGCAGCTTCGGGTGGGGGACCCAAGAGACCCAGTACTTC
cdr3_aa: CASSFGWGTQETQYF

clone_size: few
j_call: TRBJ2-3
v_call: TRBV7-3
d_call: -
cdr3_nt: TGTGCCAGCAGCCCAGGTGGGGGCGGCACAGATACGCAGTATTTT
cdr3_aa: CASSPGGGGTDTQYF

clone_size: many
j_call: TRBJ2-5
v_call: TRBV12-3/TRBV12-4
d_call: -
cdr3_nt: TGTGCCAGCAGCCCCCGGGGGAGGAAGAAGACCCAGTACTTC
cdr3_aa: CASSPRGRKKTQYF

clone_size: few
j_call: TRBJ2-1
v_call: TRBV5-4
d_call: -
cdr3_nt: TGTGCCAGCAGGAAATGGACCGGAGACAATGAGCAGTTCTTC
cdr3_aa: CASRKWTGDNEQFF

clone_size: few
j_call: TRBJ1-1
v_call: TRBV7-2
d_call: -
cdr3_nt: TGTGCCAGCAGCTTACTTCCAAATGAAGCTTTCTTT
cdr3_aa: CASSLLPNEAFF

clone_size: few
j_call: TRBJ1-4
v_call: TRBV12-3/TRBV12-4
d_call: -
cdr3_nt: TGTGCCAGCAGTTTCGGAGTTGACGGAACTAATGAAAAACTGTTTTTT
cdr3_aa: CASSFGVDGTNEKLFF

clone_size: many
j_call: TRBJ1-3
v_call: TRBV30
d_call: -
cdr3_nt: TGTGCCTGGTATACAGGGAGGGGAAACACCATATATTTT
cdr3_aa: CAWYTGRGNTIYF

clone_size: many
j_call: TRBJ1-2
v_call: TRBV6-2/TRBV6-3
d_call: -
cdr3_nt: TGTGCCAGCAGTTACAATTTGGCGGTCTATGGCTACACCTTC
cdr3_aa: CASSYNLAVYGYTF

clone_size: many
j_call: TRBJ2-1
v_call: TRBV5-1
d_call: -
cdr3_nt: TGCGCCAGCAGCTTGGACGACAGCGTAAATGAGCAGTTCTTC
cdr3_aa: CASSLDDSVNEQFF

clone_size: many
j_call: TRBJ1-1
v_call: TRBV30
d_call: -
cdr3_nt: TGTGCCTGGAGGGCTAACACTGAAGCTTTCTTT
cdr3_aa: CAWRANTEAFF

clone_size: many
j_call: TRBJ2-1
v_call: TRBV20-1
d_call: TRBD1
cdr3_nt: TGCAGTGCCCCCAGGACAGGGCTTGGGTCCTACAATGAGCAGTTCTTC
cdr3_aa: CSAPRTGLGSYNEQFF

clone_size: many
j_call: TRBJ2-1
v_call: TRBV27
d_call: -
cdr3_nt: TGTGCCAGCAGTTTGTGGGGCGGAGAGCAGTTCTTC
cdr3_aa: CASSLWGGEQFF

clone_size: many
j_call: TRBJ1-5
v_call: TRBV27
d_call: -
cdr3_nt: TGTGCCAGCAGTTCCACCCCGGGGATTCAGCCCCAGCATTTT
cdr3_aa: CASSSTPGIQPQHF